This TCR beta chain was captured in a study of CD8 T cells in ankylosing spondylitis. The CDR3 consists of 15 residues. The germline CDR1 and CDR2 sequences are DFQATT and SNEGSKA (reference sequence). With 2 bases clipped from V and 1 base from J, the junction kept 8 bases outside the gene matches. Each CDR3 protein gets one entry after TCRdb re-called the 5' RACE reads with MiXCR. Among roughly 180,000 distinct CDR3 sequences, around a tenth were seen once, and the ten largest hold around 16%. This clonotype was detected a few times. The sequencing input was blood, either unsorted or a sorted T cell fraction (not recorded which). The V call is TRBV20-1, the J call TRBJ2-7, with 7 bases that match TRBD2. The clonotype was recovered from a female donor with ankylosing spondylitis or in good health (not recorded which). The CDR3 here is CSARSLAEPSYEQYF. The CDR3 DNA reads as TGCAGTGCTAGATCCCTAGCGGAGCCATCCTACGAGCAGTACTTC.